Below are 20 T cell receptor beta chains sequenced from a single sample in a study of PD-1 blockade in classical Hodgkin lymphoma. Libraries were prepared by immunoSEQ multiplex PCR; TCRdb keeps only in-frame clonotypes and omits some of them. The repertoire holds about 84,000 clones, with about nine tenths as singletons. Patients all relapsed after autologous stem cell transplantation, and there was variation in brentuximab vedotin exposure. This sample comprised peripheral blood mononuclear cells (PBMCs), obtained at baseline. The receptors come from a human donor with classical Hodgkin lymphoma.

The V gene is TRBV18, the J gene TRBJ2-1; D perhaps matches TRBD1 (6 bases). Trimming left V 6 bases short and J 10 bases short, with 16 bases between. This CDR3 has 13 amino acids. Germline V CDR1 and CDR2: KGHSH, LQKENI. The CDR3, as DNA: TGTGCCAGCTCCCCAGGGGTTAGGAGGGAGCAGTTCTTC. This gives the protein CASSPGVRREQFF.

This chain links TRBV5-1 with TRBJ2-2; 10 bases agree with TRBD2. Germline lookup yields CDR1 SGHRS and CDR2 YFSETQ. CDR3 length: 17 amino acids. The trim removed 3 bases at V and 2 bases at J, leaving 7 bases unmatched. CDR3 sequence reads: CASSWSSGRINTGELFF. Here the CDR3 DNA reads TGCGCCAGCAGCTGGTCTAGCGGGAGAATTAACACCGGGGAGCTGTTTTTT.

In its sample, this clone was seen once. The chain uses TRBV19 and TRBJ2-2; TRBD2 aligns across 9 bases. The V gene end was trimmed by 5 bases and the J gene end by 4 bases; junction bases not matched to a gene: 8. This CDR3 region has 16 residues. Germline V gene lookup returns CDR1 LNHDA and CDR2 SQIVND (reference sequence). This CDR3 reads CASSWGGRALTGELFF. The CDR3 nucleotides read TGTGCCAGTAGTTGGGGCGGGAGGGCCCTCACCGGGGAGCTGTTTTTT.

In its sample, this clone was seen once. The chain uses TRBV4-3 and TRBJ2-1; 7 nucleotides match TRBD1. CDR1 is LGHNA, CDR2 YSLEER, per germline. V lost 1 base to trimming and J lost 4 bases; unmatched junction nucleotides: 7. The CDR3 sequence is 16 residues long. This chain's CDR3 is CASSQGTPGQYNEQFF. The CDR3, as DNA: TGCGCCAGCAGCCAAGGTACTCCGGGACAGTACAATGAGCAGTTCTTC.

V gene TRBV18 combines with J gene TRBJ1-3, with 10 bases identical to TRBD1. CDR1 and CDR2 (germline): KGHSH, LQKENI. V lost 6 bases, J lost 2 bases, and 4 bases stayed unmatched. This CDR3 is 15 amino acids long. The CDR3 reads CASSLGTGAGNTIYF. In nucleotides, the CDR3 is TGTGCCAGCTCCCTCGGGACAGGGGCTGGAAACACCATATATTTT.

The rearrangement joins TRBV7-9 to TRBJ1-2, with 8 nucleotides matching TRBD1. This CDR3 comprises 17 residues. The V and J ends lost 5 bases and 3 bases, in that order; junction bases with no gene match: 14. The germline CDR1 and CDR2 sequences are SEHNR and FQNEAQ (reference sequence). The CDR3 reads CASSALQYRGRDYGYTF. The CDR3 nucleotides are TGTGCCAGCAGCGCACTGCAGTACAGGGGGAGGGACTATGGCTACACCTTC.

DNA of the CDR3: TGCGCCAGCAGTCTTCGAGGAAGCGGCCCCTACAATGAGCAGTTCTTC. It specifies CASSLRGSGPYNEQFF. The rearrangement joins TRBV10-2 to TRBJ2-1; possibly TRBD2 for D (5 bases). CDR1 is WSHSY, CDR2 SAAADI, per germline. The CDR3 has 16 residues. Trimming stripped 5 bases from V and 2 bases from J, with 16 bases between.

The chain joins TRBV4-1 to TRBJ2-1; tentative D call: TRBD2 (6 bases). This CDR3 spans 16 amino acids. Germline CDR1 reads MGHRA; CDR2 reads YSYEKL. Trimming left V 0 bases short and J 3 bases short, with 12 bases between. CDR3 DNA sequence: TGCGCCAGCAGCCAAGATGAGGCTAGCGACTACAATGAGCAGTTCTTC. Translated: CASSQDEASDYNEQFF.

The J gene is TRBJ2-5, the V gene TRBV5-1; no reliable D call. The CDR3 runs to 13 residues. V was trimmed by 0 bases and J by 5 bases, leaving 8 bases between them. CDR1 SGHRS and CDR2 YFSETQ come from the germline V gene. The DNA for the CDR3 is TGCGCCAGCAGCTTGGCCGAGTGGGAGACCCAGTACTTC. This gives the protein CASSLAEWETQYF.

A single count supports this clone. CDR3 bases: TGCGCCAGCAGCCAAACCTACCCCGCATCCGCTAGCGGGAGTGGGCAGTTCTTC. Protein product: CASSQTYPASASGSGQFF. The chain couples TRBV4-1 to TRBJ2-1, with 10 nucleotides matching TRBD2. The CDR3 runs 18 residues. Germline lookup yields CDR1 MGHRA and CDR2 YSYEKL. Unmatched junction bases numbered 19, after V lost 2 bases and J lost 12 bases.

V gene TRBV28 combines with J gene TRBJ2-3, with 9 positions matching TRBD1. Germline-derived CDR1 and CDR2 are MDHEN and SYDVKM. The CDR3 totals 15 residues. The ends lost 6 bases at V and 3 bases at J; junction bases unmatched: 7. The CDR3 loop is CASSSDRGATDTQYF. The CDR3 coding sequence is TGTGCCAGCAGCTCCGACAGGGGGGCGACAGATACGCAGTATTTT.

V is TRBV29-1 and J is TRBJ1-1; D is perhaps TRBD1 (6 bases). The germline gives CDR1 SQVTM, CDR2 ANQGSEA. This CDR3 is built from 13 residues. V was cut by 5 bases and J by 1 base, with 11 bases left in between. The CDR3 loop is CSVSNRANTEAFF. CDR3 nucleotides: TGCAGCGTTTCCAACAGGGCGAACACTGAAGCTTTCTTT.

This clone was observed once. The DNA for the CDR3 is TGCGCCAGCAGCTCCCCCGCAGGGGCGGAATTCACAGATACGCAGTATTTT. Its protein is CASSSPAGAEFTDTQYF. V gene TRBV5-1 combines with J gene TRBJ2-3; the D gene is possibly TRBD1 (6 bases). V lost 3 bases and J 2 bases, leaving 19 bases between the germline ends. CDR1 and CDR2 (germline): SGHRS, YFSETQ. The CDR3 spans 17 residues. Filled out from reference TRBV5-1 and TRBJ2-3, the complete variable domain reads KAGVTQTPRYLIKTRGQQVTLSCSPISGHRSVSWYQQTPGQGLQFLFEYFSETQRNKGNFPGRFSGRQFSNSRSEMNVSTLELGDSALYLCASSSPAGAEFTDTQYFGPGTRLTVL.

CDR3 nucleotides: TGTGCCAGCTCACCAAGTAGCGGAATTACTTACAATGAGCAGTTCTTC. Its translation: CASSPSSGITYNEQFF. This chain links TRBV18 with TRBJ2-1; D is perhaps TRBD2 (6 bases). The germline V gene encodes CDR1 KGHSH and CDR2 LQKENI. The V end lost 2 bases, the J end lost 4 bases, and 15 bases lay between the germline ends. The CDR3 has 16 amino acids.

The chain uses TRBV11-2 and TRBJ2-3, with 7 bases fitting TRBD2. Germline loops: CDR1 SGHAT, CDR2 FQNNGV. This CDR3 has 15 amino acids. J was trimmed by 0 bases and V by 7 bases; bases with no gene match: 7. The CDR3: CASTRGDSSTDTQYF. In DNA form, the CDR3 reads TGTGCCAGCACCCGGGGGGATTCTAGCACAGATACGCAGTATTTT.

The rearrangement uses TRBV11-3 and TRBJ2-1, with D hard to call. This CDR3 has 15 residues. CDR1 and CDR2 from the germline V gene are SGHNT and YENEEA. Trimming took off 2 bases at V and 6 bases at J, with 14 bases between the two ends. For the CDR3, the DNA is TGTGCCAGCAGCTTAACCCAAACTCCTACCAATGAGCAGTTCTTC. Protein: CASSLTQTPTNEQFF.

The chain links TRBV19 to TRBJ2-5; weak D call: TRBD2 (6 bases). CDR3 length: 16 amino acids. Germline CDR1 reads LNHDA; CDR2 reads SQIVND (reference sequence). Trimming took 0 bases from V and 5 from J, leaving 16 bases between them. Written as DNA, the CDR3 is TGTGCCAGTAGTATAGACCCTACGGGAGTGGTGGAGACCCAGTACTTC. It encodes CASSIDPTGVVETQYF.

The CDR3 nucleotides read TGCGCCAGCATGATGCGGGAGGGCTACGAGCAGTACTTC. Translation: CASMMREGYEQYF. This chain uses TRBV5-1 with TRBJ2-7, with TRBD2 matching 9 bases. The V gene's germline CDR1 is SGHRS and CDR2 YFSETQ. The CDR3 contains 13 residues. V was clipped by 6 bases and J by 3 bases; unmatched bases: 4.

The rearrangement links TRBV7-9 to TRBJ1-4; D is possibly TRBD1 (5 bases). Per germline, CDR1 SEHNR and CDR2 FQNEAQ (reference sequence). CDR3 length: 13 residues. The V end lost 5 bases, the J end lost 7 bases, and 11 bases lay between the germline ends. CDR3 DNA: TGTGCCAGCAGCCTGGGGGACCTTGAAAAACTGTTTTTT. It encodes CASSLGDLEKLFF.

The J gene is TRBJ2-2, the V gene TRBV29-1; D is possibly TRBD1 (5 bases). The CDR3 loop spans 17 amino acids. Germline values: CDR1 SQVTM, CDR2 ANQGSEA. V was cut by 7 bases and J by 7 bases, with 28 bases left in between. The CDR3 reads CSAVPDSENVLGGELFF. The CDR3 DNA is TGCAGCGCCGTCCCTGACAGTGAAAATGTTCTTGGCGGGGAGCTGTTTTTT.